The source of this TCR beta chain is a study of immune characterization of retroperitoneal liposarcoma. This clonotype appeared a few times. V lost 0 bases and J lost 1, with 11 bases in between. Germline V gene lookup returns CDR1 SGDLS and CDR2 YYNGEE. The CDR3 covers 16 residues. TCRdb fed the PCR reads into MiXCR, producing one record per CDR3 protein. The table shows around 10,000 distinct CDR3 sequences, with approximately 24% occurring only once. V gene TRBV9 combines with J gene TRBJ2-1; D gene uncertain. The origin of this receptor is a female donor with retroperitoneal liposarcoma. The sequencing sample was made of blood. CDR3 region: CASSVGGVQSYNEQFF. CDR3 coding DNA: TGTGCCAGCAGCGTAGGAGGAGTGCAATCCTACAATGAGCAGTTCTTC.